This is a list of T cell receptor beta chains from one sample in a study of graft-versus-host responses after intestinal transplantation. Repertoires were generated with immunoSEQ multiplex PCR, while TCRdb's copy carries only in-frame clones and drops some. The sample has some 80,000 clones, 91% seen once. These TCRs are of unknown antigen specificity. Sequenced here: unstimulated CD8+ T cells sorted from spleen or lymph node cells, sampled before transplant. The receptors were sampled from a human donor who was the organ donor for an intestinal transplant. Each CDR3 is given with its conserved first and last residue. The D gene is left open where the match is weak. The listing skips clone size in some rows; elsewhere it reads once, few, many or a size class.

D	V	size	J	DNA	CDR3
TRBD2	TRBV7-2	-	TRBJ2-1	TGTGCCAGCAGCTTAGCTCGCGGGAGCTCCTACAATGAGCAGTTCTTC	CASSLARGSSYNEQFF
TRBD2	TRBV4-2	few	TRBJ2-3	TGTGCCAGCAGCCAAGCGGGGGGGAGTACAGATACGCAGTATTTT	CASSQAGGSTDTQYF
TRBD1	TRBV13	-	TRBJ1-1	TGTGCCAGCAGCCCCTCGGGGGACAGGGGGCACACTGAAGCTTTCTTT	CASSPSGDRGHTEAFF
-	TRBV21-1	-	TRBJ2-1	TGTGCCAGCAGCACAAGGGGTAGGGAGAGCTCCTACAATGAGCAGTTCTTC	CASSTRGRESSYNEQFF
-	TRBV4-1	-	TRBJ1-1	TGCGCCAGCAGCCAAGAACCCCCAGTGAACACTGAAGCTTTCTTT	CASSQEPPVNTEAFF
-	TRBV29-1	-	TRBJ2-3	TGCAGCGTTCCACGGCCGAACACAGATACGCAGTATTTT	CSVPRPNTDTQYF
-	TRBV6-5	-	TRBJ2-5	TGTGCCAGCAGTTACTTCGGGGGACAAGAGACCCAGTACTTC	CASSYFGGQETQYF
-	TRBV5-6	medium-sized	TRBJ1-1	TGTGCCAGCAGCTTCCTCAGTGGAAACACTGAAGCTTTCTTT	CASSFLSGNTEAFF
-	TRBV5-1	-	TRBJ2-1	TGCGCCAGCAGCTTGTATCGAGGCGATGAGCAGTTCTTC	CASSLYRGDEQFF
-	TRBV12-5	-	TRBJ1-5	TGTGCTAGTGCCCAGGGAGGGGAAGTTGCCAATCAGCCCCAGCATTTT	CASAQGGEVANQPQHF
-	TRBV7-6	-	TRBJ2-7	TGTGCCAGCAGCTTAGCGGCGGACTCCTACGAGCAGTACTTC	CASSLAADSYEQYF
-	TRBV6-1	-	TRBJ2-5	TGTGCCAGCAGTGATGGGGTTCGCGTGGGGATAGAGACCCAGTACTTC	CASSDGVRVGIETQYF
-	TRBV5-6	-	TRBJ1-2	TGTGCCAGCAGCTTCGGGACCTATGGCTACACCTTC	CASSFGTYGYTF
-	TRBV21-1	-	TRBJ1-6	TGTGCCAGCAGCAAAGCGGTGGGGGGGATCTATTCACCCCTCCACTTT	CASSKAVGGIYSPLHF
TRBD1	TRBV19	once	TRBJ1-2	TGTGCCACCAGGACAGGGGGCATGGGCTACACCTTC	CATRTGGMGYTF
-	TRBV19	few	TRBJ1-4	TGTGCCAGTATAAGTCAACCTCATGGGGTGTTTTTT	CASISQPHGVFF
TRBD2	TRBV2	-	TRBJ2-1	TGTGCCAGCAGGCCTAGCGGGGGCTTGAATGAGCAGTTCTTC	CASRPSGGLNEQFF
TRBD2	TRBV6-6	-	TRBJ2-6	TGTGCCAGCGTACTAGCGGAGGCTGGGGCCAACGTCCTGACTTTC	CASVLAEAGANVLTF
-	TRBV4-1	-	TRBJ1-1	TGCGCCAGCAGCCAAGTACAGGGCAGTTGGGGAGCTTTCTTT	CASSQVQGSWGAFF
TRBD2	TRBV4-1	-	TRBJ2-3	TGCGCCAGCAGCCAAGTATCCCTAGCGGGGGGCACAGATACGCAGTATTTT	CASSQVSLAGGTDTQYF
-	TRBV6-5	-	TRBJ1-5	TGTGCCAGCAGTTACTCGATCGAGGACAGACATCAGCCCCAGCATTTT	CASSYSIEDRHQPQHF
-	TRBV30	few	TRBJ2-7	TGTGCCTGGACGGCTGGGGGGACCAACGAGCAGTACTTC	CAWTAGGTNEQYF
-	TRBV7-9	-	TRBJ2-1	TGTGCCAGTAGCTTAGGACTAGGGGGCTCCTACAATGAGCAGTTCTTC	CASSLGLGGSYNEQFF
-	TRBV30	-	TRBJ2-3	TGTGCCTGGAGTGGACTAGGGGGCACAGATACGCAGTATTTT	CAWSGLGGTDTQYF
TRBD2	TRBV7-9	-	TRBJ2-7	TGTGCCAGCAGCTTGGGACTAGCGGGGAGCTCCTACGAGCAGTACTTC	CASSLGLAGSSYEQYF
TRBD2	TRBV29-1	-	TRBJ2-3	TGCAGCGTTGATGGGGGGGTGGCCACTAGCACAGATACGCAGTATTTT	CSVDGGVATSTDTQYF
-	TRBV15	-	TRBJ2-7	TGTGCCACCAGCAACCGGGAGAACTACGAGCAGTACTTC	CATSNRENYEQYF
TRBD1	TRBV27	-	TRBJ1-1	TGTGCCAGCAGTCTACAGGGGTTGGGGAACACTGAAGCTTTCTTT	CASSLQGLGNTEAFF
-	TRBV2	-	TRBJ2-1	TGTGCCGTACTCAGGGGCAATGAGCAGTTCTTC	CAVLRGNEQFF
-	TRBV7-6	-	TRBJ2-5	TGTGCCAGCTCAGCTTATACGCGGACCCAGTACTTC	CASSAYTRTQYF
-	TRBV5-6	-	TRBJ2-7	TGTGCCAGCAGCTTTCCCGCTGGAGCCTACGAGCAGTACTTC	CASSFPAGAYEQYF
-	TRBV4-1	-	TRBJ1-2	TGCGCCAGCAGCTCCCTATCAGCTAACTATGGCTACACCTTC	CASSSLSANYGYTF
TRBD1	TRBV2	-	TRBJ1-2	TGTGCCAGCAGTGAAGCGCTTGGACAGGCTAACTATGGCTACACCTTC	CASSEALGQANYGYTF
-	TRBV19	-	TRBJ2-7	TGTGCCAGTAGACCTTACGAGGACTCCTACGAGCAGTACTTC	CASRPYEDSYEQYF
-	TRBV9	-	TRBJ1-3	TGTGCCAGCAGCGTTCGGCCGGAGACCCCTGAAAACACCATATATTTT	CASSVRPETPENTIYF
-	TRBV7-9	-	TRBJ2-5	TGTGCCAGCAGCCCCCGGGACAAAGAGACCCAGTACTTC	CASSPRDKETQYF
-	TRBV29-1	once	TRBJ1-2	TGCAGCGTTGACCGCGGGGATGGCTACACCTTC	CSVDRGDGYTF
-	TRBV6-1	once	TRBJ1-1	TGTGCCAGCAGTGAAGGGGCCACAGTCCTGAACACTGAAGCTTTCTTT	CASSEGATVLNTEAFF
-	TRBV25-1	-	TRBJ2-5	TGTGCCAGCAGTGGTGATCGAAGCCTAGAGACCCAGTACTTC	CASSGDRSLETQYF
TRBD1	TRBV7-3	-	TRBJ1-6	TGTGCCAGCAGCTTAATGGGGGTCGGGACAGGGAATAATTCACCCCTCCACTTT	CASSLMGVGTGNNSPLHF
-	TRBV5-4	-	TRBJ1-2	TGTGCCAGCAGCTGGACCGGAGGGGACTATGGCTACACCTTC	CASSWTGGDYGYTF